Included here is one T cell receptor (beta chain) sequence, with context. Its antigen remains unidentified. Base qualities are not at hand, and no much larger clone is one base apart. The data originate from a study of cytomegalovirus exposure and HLA in healthy donors (dated by TCRdb to about 2017). About the investigation overall: According to an earlier analysis of several hundred of the donors, 150 million to 200 million T cells yielded some 110 million unique TCR beta sequences and 276 Gb of sequence data. Typing coverage differed by locus: A, B, C, DRB1 and DQB1 were typed in about 629-630 donors, DQA1 in 500 to 550, DPA1 in around 610, and DPB1 in 400 to 480. To predict cytomegalovirus infection status, the study brought together high-throughput TCR immunosequencing, statistical association of individual TCRs with disease status, and machine learning. To study patterns of TCR occurrence, a later analysis re-analyzed previously published TCR beta repertoires from just over 650 donors and added high-resolution HLA genotyping. Rather than drawing on any new phenotypic data, the later analysis identified candidate immune exposures from TCR beta sequences and the way those sequences occurred across donors. The T cell repertoires of around 670 subjects were profiled by immunosequencing and related to cytomegalovirus serostatus. Donor age, sex, ethnicity and CMV serostatus were collected together with the repertoire data. Class I and class II HLA loci were covered by the typing at four-digit resolution. The genetic ancestry cluster associated with self-reported Caucasian donors included over 65% of the roughly 400 genotyped donors. A later genetic analysis used genome-wide SNP genotypes for about 65% of the 666 donors, treating that subset as a discovery cohort. All discovery cohort repertoires had been generated using a single sequencing platform. An early release covering some 640 HLA-typed donors comprised approximately 290 gigabases of sequencing data and 65 million to 100 million unique TCR sequences. Among roughly 400 genotyped donors of the cohort, an average of around 220,000 unique TCR beta nucleotide sequences was sequenced per donor, of which about 18% were non-productive. Several DR-DQ haplotypes were handled as single units for association and clustering, since linkage in the cohort was strong. Besides the first cohort of around 700 subjects, a separate validation cohort made up of roughly 120 different subjects was used. The study was designed to test whether signatures of past pathogen exposure could be identified by cataloging public T cell receptors. An earlier analysis of 587 of the donors used high-throughput TCR beta sequencing to judge whether each TCR beta V gene segment behaved as functional or pseudogenic.

CDR1 and CDR2, looked up from the germline V gene (reference sequence), are SGHAT and FQDESV. Measured from the cysteine to the phenylalanine, the CDR3 is 15 residues long. The kept DNA is CDR3 alone, 45 bases in frame from the first base. The junction carries 9 bases between V and J, which are trimmed by 1 base and 0 bases respectively. The cohort comprised under 700 healthy bone marrow donors. All cohort members were sampled while nominally healthy, although unrecorded immune exposures were likely present. The donor tested CMV seropositive and was one of the 289 seropositive cohort members. A peripheral blood sample was provided by each donor, and peripheral blood mononuclear cells were used for TCR beta sequencing. The Qiagen DNeasy Blood Extraction Kit was used to extract genomic DNA from the blood cell samples. General study outcomes and caveats: In a later analysis, the rate of TCR association differed among HLA loci, with DRB1 alleles having the most associated TCRs and HLA-C alleles having the fewest. In a later analysis, HLA-associated TCR beta chains were found to be more clonally expanded and to have lower generation probabilities than equally common non-associated chains. Because the 87-base-pair reads could not distinguish some IMGT-functional V segments, including TRBV6-2 and TRBV6-3, those segments were excluded. A further reported finding was that TCR beta sequences accurately predicted the HLA-A and HLA-B alleles for most subjects in the first cohort. The authors suggested that the approach could potentially be generalized to other disease states and immunological phenotypes. In a later analysis, most CMV-associated TCR beta chains were found to appear HLA-restricted, with HLA associations seemingly driven largely by CMV exposure. CMV serostatus was the only immune exposure information available for the cohort. Cytomegalovirus status was reported to be diagnosed by the classifier with high specificity and sensitivity in both the original and validation cohorts. A few of the identified cytomegalovirus-associated TCR beta chains were confirmed in vitro to be specific for cytomegalovirus antigens. Because counts were too low, about 18 rarely observed V segments, including chromosome 9 orphons, were left out of the earlier analysis of a few hundred of the donors. V-gene and J-gene trimming of TCR beta chains was associated with a missense DCLRE1C variant in a later genetic analysis, and the association was replicated in an independent cohort. A later genetic analysis reported fewer N-insertions in productive TCRs among donors in an Asian-associated ancestry cluster than the roughly 700-donor mean. HLA typing was unavailable for some donors at each locus, so association tests used only the typed subset. A group of highly shared sequence variants was considered likely to be a technical artifact of the sequencing pipeline. Across donors, most TCR sequences were observed very rarely, whereas some public TCRs were present in many individuals. In this cohort, only TCR beta chains were sequenced, and detectable features were limited by the absence of alpha or paired-chain data. In an earlier analysis of about 550 of the donors, most TCR beta V segments were observed in productive rearrangements about 87% or about 30% of the time, broadly matching IMGT annotations. The study listed approximately 160 TCR beta chains as associated with cytomegalovirus. When HLA alleles, especially DR and DQ, strongly co-occurred, attributing TCR associations to individual alleles was difficult. According to a later analysis, parvovirus B19, influenza, CMV and Epstein-Barr virus appeared linked to several top co-occurrence clusters. In a later analysis, some 18,000 TCR beta sequences were associated with specific HLA alleles at a false discovery rate of 0.05. Sequencing depth was assumed to be roughly uniform across donors in the presence/absence analyses, though that assumption may not hold. Linkage disequilibrium might explain the correlated functional status among segregating V segments, but an unknown experimental factor could not be ruled out.

Library creation used the immunoSEQ multiplex PCR assay. A mixture of 60 forward primers for TCR Vbeta segments and 13 reverse primers for TCR Jbeta segments was used in the multiplex PCR. Amplification of the CDR3 region of rearranged TCR beta genes was performed with a multiplex PCR assay on genomic DNA. The Illumina HiSeq System was used to sequence the amplified TCR beta libraries as 87-base-pair reads. As for the original processing: In a later analysis, about 80 million unique TCR beta chains were counted across the 500 to 850 repertoires, and around 11 million of these chains were shared by at least two donors. To remove PCR and sequencing errors, raw reads were error-corrected and collapsed into unique sequences using a nearest-neighbor algorithm that merged closely related sequences. CDR3 sequences were aligned to IMGT reference sequences to assign V, D and J gene segments. For a sequence to be retained, at least a six-nucleotide match to both a V gene segment and a J gene segment was required. A rearrangement was called productive if the CDR3 had no stop codons and remained in frame with V and J, and every other rearrangement was called non-productive. CDR3 was defined according to IMGT convention as the region running from the second conserved V-encoded cysteine to the conserved J-encoded phenylalanine. The earlier analysis of about 560 of the donors excluded any sequence lacking an unambiguous match to a single V gene segment. In an earlier analysis of around 590 of the donors, a V segment was called functional when productive rearrangements were above 56.7%, and segregating when the standard deviation between donors exceeded 5%. To diagnose cytomegalovirus status from the catalog of TCR beta chain sequences, a statistical classification framework was built. In a later analysis, TCR nucleotide sequences were compared against IMGT/GENE-DB human TR gene sequences so that V and J genes could be assigned. Using the TCRdist pipeline, a later analysis assigned CDR3 sequences along with most-parsimonious VDJ recombination scenarios. In a later analysis, every TCR beta chain was defined by the combination of its CDR3 amino acid sequence and its V-gene family, and reads without a unique V-gene family were dropped. A later analysis removed 550 to 650 highly shared, low-generation-probability nucleotide sequences to deal with suspected cross-contamination and a sequencing artifact. In a later analysis, a clonal expansion index was calculated for each public chain from normalized within-repertoire ranks of inferred template counts. In a later analysis, generation probabilities were computed with a VDJ recombination model fitted to out-of-frame rearrangements, and the resulting probabilities were checked against IGoR. In a later analysis, TCR-TCR, TCR-HLA and TCR-CMV co-occurrence was scored with hypergeometric tests, and a repertoire-size bias correction was applied to TCR pairs. A later analysis estimated false discovery rates by permuting HLA or CMV assignments 20 times. In a later analysis, co-occurring TCRs were grouped with DBSCAN, and TCRdist sequence similarity was added when clustering was performed within HLA-allele-positive subsets. Repertoires with fewer than 30,000 or more than 120,000 public chains, plus five repertoires with anomalous nucleotide sharing, were excluded from co-occurrence clustering. TCRdb re-hosts the immuneACCESS table, in-frame sequences only. Its copies lack some clones; in the studies checked, an unresolved V gene accounts for under half of them, and the cause for the rest is not known. V and J calls and clone size come straight from that table; D and trimming were deduced from the DNA. This sample lists around 100,000 clones; 65% to 80% were detected once. The leading ten clones occupy 15% to 20% of the sample.

The TCR was taken from a woman aged 18-35 years in good health and CMV-seropositive. The chain is assembled from TRBV11-1 and TRBJ1-1; the D gene is perhaps TRBD1, from 5 matching bases. Sequencing used PBMCs. Read as DNA, the sequence is TGTGCCAGCAGCTTAGTTTCAGGGCTGAACACTGAAGCTTTCTTT. Its protein reads: CASSLVSGLNTEAFF.